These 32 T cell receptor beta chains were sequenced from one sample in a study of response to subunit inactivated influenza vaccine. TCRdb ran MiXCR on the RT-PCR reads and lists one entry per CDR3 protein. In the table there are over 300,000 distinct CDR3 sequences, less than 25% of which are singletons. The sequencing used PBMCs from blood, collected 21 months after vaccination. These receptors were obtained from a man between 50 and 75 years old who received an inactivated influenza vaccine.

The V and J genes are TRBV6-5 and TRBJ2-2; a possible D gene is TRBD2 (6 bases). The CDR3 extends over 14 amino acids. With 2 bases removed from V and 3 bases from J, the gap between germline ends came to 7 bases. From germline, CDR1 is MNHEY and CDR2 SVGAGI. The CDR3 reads CASSYGGDTGELFF. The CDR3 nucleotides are TGTGCCAGCAGTTACGGCGGGGACACCGGGGAGCTGTTTTTT.

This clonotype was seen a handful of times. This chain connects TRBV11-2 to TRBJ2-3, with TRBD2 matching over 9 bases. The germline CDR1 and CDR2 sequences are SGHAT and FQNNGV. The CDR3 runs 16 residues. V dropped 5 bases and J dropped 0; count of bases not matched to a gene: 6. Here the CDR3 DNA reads TGTGCCAGCAGCATTCTAGCGGGATCTAGCACAGATACGCAGTATTTT. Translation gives CASSILAGSSTDTQYF.

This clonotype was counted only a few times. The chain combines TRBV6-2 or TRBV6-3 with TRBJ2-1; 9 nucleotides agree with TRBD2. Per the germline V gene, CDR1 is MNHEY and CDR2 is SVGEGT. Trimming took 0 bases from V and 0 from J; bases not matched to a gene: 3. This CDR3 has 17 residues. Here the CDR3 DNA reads TGTGCCAGCAGTTACTCCCTAGCGGGGTTCTCCTACAATGAGCAGTTCTTC. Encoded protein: CASSYSLAGFSYNEQFF.

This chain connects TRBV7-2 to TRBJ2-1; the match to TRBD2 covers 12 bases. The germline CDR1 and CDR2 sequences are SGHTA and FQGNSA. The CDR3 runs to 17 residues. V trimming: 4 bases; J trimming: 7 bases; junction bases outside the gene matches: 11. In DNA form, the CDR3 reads TGTGCCAGCAGCTCGCTAGCGGGAGGGTCCTTAGGTAATGAGCAGTTCTTC. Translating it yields CASSSLAGGSLGNEQFF.

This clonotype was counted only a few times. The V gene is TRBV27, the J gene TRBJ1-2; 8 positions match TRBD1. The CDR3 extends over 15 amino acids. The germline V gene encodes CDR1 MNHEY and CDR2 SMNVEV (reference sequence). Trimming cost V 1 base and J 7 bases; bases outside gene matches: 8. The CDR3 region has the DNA TGTGCCAGCAGTTTATTCGCCCAGGGGGCGAGTGGCTACACCTTC. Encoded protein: CASSLFAQGASGYTF.

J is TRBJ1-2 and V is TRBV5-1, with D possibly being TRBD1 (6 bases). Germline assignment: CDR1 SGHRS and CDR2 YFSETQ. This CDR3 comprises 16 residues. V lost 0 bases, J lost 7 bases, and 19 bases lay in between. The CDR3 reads CASSLARGGQISGYTF. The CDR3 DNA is TGCGCCAGCAGCTTGGCACGCGGGGGGCAAATTAGTGGCTACACCTTC.

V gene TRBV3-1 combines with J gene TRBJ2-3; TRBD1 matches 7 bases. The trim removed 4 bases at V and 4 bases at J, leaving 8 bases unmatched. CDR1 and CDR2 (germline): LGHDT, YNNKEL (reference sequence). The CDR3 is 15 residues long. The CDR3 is CASSPQGMWADTQYF. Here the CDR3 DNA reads TGTGCCAGCAGCCCACAGGGGATGTGGGCAGATACGCAGTATTTT.

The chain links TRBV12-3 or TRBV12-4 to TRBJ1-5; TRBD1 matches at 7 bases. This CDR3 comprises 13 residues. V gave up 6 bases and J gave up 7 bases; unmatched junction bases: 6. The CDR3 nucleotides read TGTGCCAGCAGCGAACAGGGGAGGCAGCCCCAGCATTTT. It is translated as CASSEQGRQPQHF.

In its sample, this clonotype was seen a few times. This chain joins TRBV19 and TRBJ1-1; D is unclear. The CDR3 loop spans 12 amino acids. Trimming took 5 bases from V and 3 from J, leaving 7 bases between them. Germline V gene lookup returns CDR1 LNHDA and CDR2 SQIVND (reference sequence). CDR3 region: CASSRTHTEAFF. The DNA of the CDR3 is TGTGCCAGTAGTCGGACCCACACTGAAGCTTTCTTT.

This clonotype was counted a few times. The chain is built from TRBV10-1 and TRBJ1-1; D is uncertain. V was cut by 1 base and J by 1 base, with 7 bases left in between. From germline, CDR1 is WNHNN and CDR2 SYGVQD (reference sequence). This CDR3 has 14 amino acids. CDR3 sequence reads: CASSEYRGNTEAFF. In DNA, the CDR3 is TGCGCCAGCAGTGAGTATCGAGGGAACACTGAAGCTTTCTTT.

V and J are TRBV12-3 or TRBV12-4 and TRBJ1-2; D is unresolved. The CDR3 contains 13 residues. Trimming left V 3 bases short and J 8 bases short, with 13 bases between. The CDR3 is CASSFIGRSGYTF. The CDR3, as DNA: TGTGCCAGCAGTTTTATCGGCAGATCGGGCTACACCTTC.

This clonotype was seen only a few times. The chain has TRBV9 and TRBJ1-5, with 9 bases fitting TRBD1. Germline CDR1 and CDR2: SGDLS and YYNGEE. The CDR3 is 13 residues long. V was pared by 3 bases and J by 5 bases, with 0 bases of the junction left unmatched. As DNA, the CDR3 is TGTGCCAGCAGCGGACAGGGGGATCAGCCCCAGCATTTT. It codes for CASSGQGDQPQHF.

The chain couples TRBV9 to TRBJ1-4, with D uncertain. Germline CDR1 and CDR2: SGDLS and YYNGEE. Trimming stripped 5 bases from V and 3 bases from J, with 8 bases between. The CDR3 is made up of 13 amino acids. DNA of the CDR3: TGTGCCAGCAGAGGGAATGCTAATGAAAAACTGTTTTTT. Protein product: CASRGNANEKLFF.

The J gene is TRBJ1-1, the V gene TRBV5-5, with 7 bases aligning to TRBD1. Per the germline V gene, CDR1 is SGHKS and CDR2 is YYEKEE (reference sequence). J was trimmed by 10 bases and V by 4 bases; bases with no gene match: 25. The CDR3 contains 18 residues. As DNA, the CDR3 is TGTGCCAGCAGCGGAGGAAAAACGCCGGGACAGCTCTCTAGGGGAGCTTTCTTT. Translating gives CASSGGKTPGQLSRGAFF.

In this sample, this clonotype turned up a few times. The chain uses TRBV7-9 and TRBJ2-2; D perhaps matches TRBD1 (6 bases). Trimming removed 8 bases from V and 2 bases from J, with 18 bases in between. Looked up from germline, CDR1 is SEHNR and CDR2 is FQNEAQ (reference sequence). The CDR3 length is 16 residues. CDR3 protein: CASPPDSPLNTGELFF. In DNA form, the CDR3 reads TGTGCCAGCCCCCCGGACAGCCCATTAAACACCGGGGAGCTGTTTTTT. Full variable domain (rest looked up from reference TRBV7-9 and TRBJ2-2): DTGVSQNPRHKITKRGQNVTFRCDPISEHNRLYWYRQTLGQGPEFLTYFQNEAQLEKSRLLSDRFSAERPKGSFSTLEIQRTEQGDSAMYLCASPPDSPLNTGELFFGEGSRLTVL.

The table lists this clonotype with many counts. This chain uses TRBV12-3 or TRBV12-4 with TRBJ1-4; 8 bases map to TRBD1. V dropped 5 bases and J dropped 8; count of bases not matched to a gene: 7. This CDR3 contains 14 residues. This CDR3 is CASSADRAREKLFF. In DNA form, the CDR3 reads TGTGCCAGCAGTGCGGACAGGGCTCGGGAAAAACTGTTTTTT.

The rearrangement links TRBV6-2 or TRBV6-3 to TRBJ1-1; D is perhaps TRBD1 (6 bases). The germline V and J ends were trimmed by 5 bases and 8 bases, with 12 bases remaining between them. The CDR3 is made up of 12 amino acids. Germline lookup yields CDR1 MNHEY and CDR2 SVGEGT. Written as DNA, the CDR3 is TGTGCCAGCAGTGCGGACAGATTCGAAGCTTTCTTT. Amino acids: CASSADRFEAFF.

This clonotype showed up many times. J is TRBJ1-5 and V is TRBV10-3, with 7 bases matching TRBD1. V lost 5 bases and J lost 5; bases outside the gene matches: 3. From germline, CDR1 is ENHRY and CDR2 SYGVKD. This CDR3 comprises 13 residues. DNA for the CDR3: TGTGCCATCAGTACAGGGGTGGATCAGCCCCAGCATTTT. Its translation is CAISTGVDQPQHF.

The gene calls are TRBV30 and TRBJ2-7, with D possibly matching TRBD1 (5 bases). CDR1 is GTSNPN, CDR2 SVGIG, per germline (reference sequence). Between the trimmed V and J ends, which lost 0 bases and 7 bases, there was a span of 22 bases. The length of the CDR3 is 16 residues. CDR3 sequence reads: CAWSVEYRRFGVEQYF. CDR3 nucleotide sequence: TGTGCCTGGAGTGTAGAGTACAGGCGGTTTGGGGTGGAGCAGTACTTC.

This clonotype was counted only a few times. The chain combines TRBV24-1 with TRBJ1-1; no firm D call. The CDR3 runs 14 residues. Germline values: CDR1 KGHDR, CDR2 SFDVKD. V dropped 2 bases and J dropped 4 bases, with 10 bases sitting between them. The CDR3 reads CATSDSGRSTEAFF. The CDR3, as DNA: TGTGCCACCAGTGATTCCGGGAGAAGCACTGAAGCTTTCTTT.

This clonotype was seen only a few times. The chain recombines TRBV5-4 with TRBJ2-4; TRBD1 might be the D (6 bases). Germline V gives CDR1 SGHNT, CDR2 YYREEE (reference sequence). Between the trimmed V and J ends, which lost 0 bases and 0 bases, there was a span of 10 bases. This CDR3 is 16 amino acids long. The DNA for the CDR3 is TGTGCCAGCAGCTTGGGGACAGTACTAGCCAAAAACATTCAGTACTTC. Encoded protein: CASSLGTVLAKNIQYF.

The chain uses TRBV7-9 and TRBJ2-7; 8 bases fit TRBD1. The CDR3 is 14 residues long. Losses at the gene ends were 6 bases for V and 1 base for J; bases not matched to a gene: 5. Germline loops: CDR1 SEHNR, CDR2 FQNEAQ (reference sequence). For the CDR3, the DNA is TGTGCCAGCAGACAAGGACAGGGTTCCTACGAGCAGTACTTC. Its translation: CASRQGQGSYEQYF.

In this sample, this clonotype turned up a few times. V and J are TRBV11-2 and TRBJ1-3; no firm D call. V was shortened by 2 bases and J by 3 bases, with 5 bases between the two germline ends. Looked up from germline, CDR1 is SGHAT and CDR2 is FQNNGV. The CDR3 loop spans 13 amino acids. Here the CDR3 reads CASSLQVGNTIYF. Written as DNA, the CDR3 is TGTGCCAGCAGCTTACAGGTTGGAAACACCATATATTTT.

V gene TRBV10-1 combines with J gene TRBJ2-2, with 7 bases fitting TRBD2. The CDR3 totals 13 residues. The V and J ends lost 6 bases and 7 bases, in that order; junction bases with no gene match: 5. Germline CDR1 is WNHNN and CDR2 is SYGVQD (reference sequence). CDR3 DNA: TGCGCCAGCAGGTCCGGGGAGGGCGGGGAGCTGTTTTTT. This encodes CASRSGEGGELFF.

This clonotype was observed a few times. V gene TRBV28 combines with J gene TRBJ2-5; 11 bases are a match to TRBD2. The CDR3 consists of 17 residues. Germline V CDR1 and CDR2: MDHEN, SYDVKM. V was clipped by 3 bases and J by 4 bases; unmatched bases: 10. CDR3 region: CASSFLSPSGRPETQYF. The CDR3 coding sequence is TGTGCCAGCAGTTTTTTATCTCCTAGCGGGAGGCCAGAGACCCAGTACTTC.

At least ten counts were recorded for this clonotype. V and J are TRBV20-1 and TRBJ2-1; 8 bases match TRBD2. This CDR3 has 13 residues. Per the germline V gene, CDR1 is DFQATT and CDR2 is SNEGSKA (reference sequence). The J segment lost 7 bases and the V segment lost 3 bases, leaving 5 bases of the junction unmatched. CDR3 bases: TGCAGTGCTAGGGCGGGGGGTAGGAATGAGCAGTTCTTC. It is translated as CSARAGGRNEQFF.

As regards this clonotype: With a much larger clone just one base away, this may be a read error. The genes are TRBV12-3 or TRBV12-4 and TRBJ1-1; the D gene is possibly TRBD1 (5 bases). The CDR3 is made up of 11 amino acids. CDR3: CASSSDTKAFF. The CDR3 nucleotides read TGTGCCAGCAGTTCGGACACTAAAGCTTTCTTT.

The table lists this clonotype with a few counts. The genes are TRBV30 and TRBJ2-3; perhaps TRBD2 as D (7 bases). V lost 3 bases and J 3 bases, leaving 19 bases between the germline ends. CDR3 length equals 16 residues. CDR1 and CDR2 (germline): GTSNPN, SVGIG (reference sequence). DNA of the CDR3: TGTGCCTGGAGGCATCTTAGGGGGGGTCGTACAGATACGCAGTATTTT. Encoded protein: CAWRHLRGGRTDTQYF.

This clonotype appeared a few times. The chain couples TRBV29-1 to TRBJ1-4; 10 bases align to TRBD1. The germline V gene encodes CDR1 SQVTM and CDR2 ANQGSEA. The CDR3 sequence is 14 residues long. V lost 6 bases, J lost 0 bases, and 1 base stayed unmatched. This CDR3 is CSVGQGATNEKLFF. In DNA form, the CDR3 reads TGCAGCGTAGGACAGGGGGCAACTAATGAAAAACTGTTTTTT.

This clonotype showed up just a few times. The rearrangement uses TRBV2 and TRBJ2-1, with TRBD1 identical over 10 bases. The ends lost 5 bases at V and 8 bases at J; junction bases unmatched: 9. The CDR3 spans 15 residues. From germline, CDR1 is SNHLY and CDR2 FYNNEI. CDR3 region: CASSSRTGGGDEQFF. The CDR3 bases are TGTGCCAGCAGTTCCCGGACAGGGGGTGGGGATGAGCAGTTCTTC.

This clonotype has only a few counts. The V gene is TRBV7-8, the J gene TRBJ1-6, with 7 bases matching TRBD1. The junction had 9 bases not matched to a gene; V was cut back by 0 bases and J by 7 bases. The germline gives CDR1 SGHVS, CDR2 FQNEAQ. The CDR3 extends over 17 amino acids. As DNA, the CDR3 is TGTGCCAGCAGCTTAGCTCGGGGGTCAGGGGGGAATTCACCCCTCCACTTT. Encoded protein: CASSLARGSGGNSPLHF.

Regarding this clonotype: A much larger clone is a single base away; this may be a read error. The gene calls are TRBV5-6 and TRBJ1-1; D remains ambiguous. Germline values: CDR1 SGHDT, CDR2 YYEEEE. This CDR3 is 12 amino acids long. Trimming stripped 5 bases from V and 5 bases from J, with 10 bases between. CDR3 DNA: TGTGCCAGCAGAACGTTCGGGACTGAAGCTTTCTTT. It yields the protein CASRTFGTEAFF.